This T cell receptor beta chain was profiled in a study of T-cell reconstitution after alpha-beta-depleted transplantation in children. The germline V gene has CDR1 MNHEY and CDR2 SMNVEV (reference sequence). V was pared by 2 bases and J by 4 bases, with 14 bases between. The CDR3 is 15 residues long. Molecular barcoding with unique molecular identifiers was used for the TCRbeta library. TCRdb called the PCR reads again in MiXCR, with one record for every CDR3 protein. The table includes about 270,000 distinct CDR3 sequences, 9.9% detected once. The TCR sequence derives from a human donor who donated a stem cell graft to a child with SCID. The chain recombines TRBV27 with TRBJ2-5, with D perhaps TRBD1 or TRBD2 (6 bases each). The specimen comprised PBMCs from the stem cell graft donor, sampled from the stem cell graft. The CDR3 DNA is TGTGCCAGCAGTTTAACCGGGAGAGGGGGAGAGACCCAGTACTTC. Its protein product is CASSLTGRGGETQYF.